This TCR beta chain was identified in a study of PD-L1 blockade in urothelial cancer. Overall study context: Starting in the mid-2010s, patients were given atezolizumab (1,200 mg intravenously every 3 weeks). Blood samples had a median of approximately 150,000 T cells, roughly 84,000 unique TCRs, and clonality 0.08 to 0.09.

The germline V and J ends were trimmed by 2 bases and 4 bases, with 8 bases remaining between them. The germline gives CDR1 SQVTM, CDR2 ANQGSEA. The CDR3 sequence is 12 residues long. The time point here: pretreatment peripheral blood. The table came from immunoSEQ multiplex PCR; TCRdb's copy has only in-frame clones and leaves some out. The sample lists approximately 50,000 clones, around 80% occurring once. The material was PBMCs, obtained around atezolizumab (anti-PD-L1) treatment. The V and J genes are TRBV29-1 and TRBJ1-1, with D maybe TRBD1 (6 bases). This TCR came from a man in his 70s with urothelial cancer. DNA of the CDR3: TGCAGCGTTGAACAGGGGAGCACTGAAGCTTTCTTT. The encoded protein is CSVEQGSTEAFF. Full variable domain (missing parts from reference TRBV29-1 and TRBJ1-1): SAVISQKPSRDICQRGTSLTIQCQVDSQVTMMFWYRQQPGQSLTLIATANQGSEATYESGFVIDKFPISRPNLTFSTLTVSNMSPEDSSIYLCSVEQGSTEAFFGQGTRLTVV.